This T cell receptor (beta chain) comes out of a study of identical twins. Germline-derived CDR1 and CDR2 are LNHDA and SQIVND (reference sequence). The CDR3 runs to 13 residues. V shed 4 bases, J shed 10 bases, and the junction held 4 bases outside the gene matches. Among all donors, each was a healthy Caucasian. Carrying unique molecular identifiers, the cDNA also gained a universal primer site through template switching. TCRdb called the 5' RACE reads again in MiXCR, with one record for every CDR3 protein. The table includes roughly 570,000 distinct CDR3 sequences, around 9.6% detected once. As regards this clonotype: Antigen unknown.

Study-level results: Not following the same donors, the study drew its conclusions from cross-sectional statistical analysis. Weaker excess sharing between twins was seen in beta out-of-frame sequences.

The same sample was also used in a study of yellow fever vaccine responses in identical twins.

The sample comprised PBMCs. The TCR was taken from a woman in her late teens or twenties in good health. The rearrangement joins TRBV19 to TRBJ2-1; 10 bases are shared with TRBD1. The DNA of the CDR3 is TGTGCCAGTAGTACGACAGGGGGCGGGGAGCAGTTCTTC. Translating it yields CASSTTGGGEQFF. Looking up the rest from reference TRBV19 and TRBJ2-1 gives the full variable domain: DGGITQSPKYLFRKEGQNVTLSCEQNLNHDAMYWYRQDPGQGLRLIYYSQIVNDFQKGDIAEGYSVSREKKESFPLTVTSAQKNPTAFYLCASSTTGGGEQFFGPGTRLTVL.